Below, 14 T cell receptor beta chains from the same sample are listed, as sequenced in a study of T cell repertoires in cytomegalovirus infection. Antigens of these TCRs are unknown. Via MiXCR, TCRdb re-called the reads, giving one row per CDR3 protein. The sample holds approximately 1,000,000 distinct CDR3 sequences, about a third seen once. The sample consisted of cultured CD8+ T cells from PBMCs, taken from culture after CMV antigen stimulation. These receptors were collected from a human donor in good health (CMV status not recorded). Some clones in this sample may be carry-over from other donors' samples.

The V call is TRBV6-1, the J call TRBJ1-1; 8 nucleotides line up with TRBD1. This CDR3 comprises 11 residues. After removal of 8 bases from V and 10 bases from J, the junction contained 6 bases not matched to a gene. The germline V gene encodes CDR1 MNHNS and CDR2 SASEGT. For the CDR3, the DNA is TGTGCCAGCTACAGGGGGGATGGAGCTTTCTTT. It yields the protein CASYRGDGAFF.

This clonotype was seen a few times. This rearrangement joins TRBV7-9 to TRBJ2-7, with unresolved D. With 3 bases removed from V and 2 bases from J, the gap between germline ends came to 8 bases. The V gene's germline CDR1 is SEHNR and CDR2 FQNEAQ (reference sequence). The CDR3 length is 13 residues. The CDR3 is CASSFAHTYEQYV. As DNA, the CDR3 is TGTGCCAGCAGCTTTGCCCACACCTACGAGCAGTACGTC.

In its sample, this clonotype was seen many times. The chain links TRBV28 to TRBJ2-5; 11 bases match TRBD2. The J segment lost 4 bases and the V segment lost 6 bases, leaving 7 bases of the junction unmatched. This CDR3 region has 15 residues. The germline gives CDR1 MDHEN, CDR2 SYDVKM. CDR3: CASSFSGGVRETQYF. In nucleotides, the CDR3 is TGTGCCAGCAGCTTTAGCGGGGGGGTTCGAGAGACCCAGTACTTC.

This rearrangement joins TRBV20-1 to TRBJ2-3, with D tentatively TRBD2 (6 bases). This CDR3 comprises 12 residues. Germline V gene data show CDR1 as DFQATT and CDR2 as SNEGSKA (reference sequence). Trimming removed 0 bases at V and 10 bases at J, with 11 bases between. The CDR3 reads CSARETGEAQYF. CDR3 sequence (DNA): TGCAGTGCTAGAGAGACCGGGGAGGCGCAGTATTTT.

DNA for the CDR3: TGTGCCAGTAGTTTCCCAGGGTATTTAAACACTGAAGCTTTCTTT. This translates into CASSFPGYLNTEAFF. The chain is built from TRBV19 and TRBJ1-1; a possible D gene is TRBD1 (5 bases). Germline lookup yields CDR1 LNHDA and CDR2 SQIVND (reference sequence). The CDR3 length is 15 residues. The ends were cut back, 5 bases at V and 2 bases at J, with 15 bases in the middle.

This clonotype was seen once. The rearrangement links TRBV14 to TRBJ1-5; D gene ambiguous. This CDR3 comprises 13 residues. Germline CDR1 SGHDN, CDR2 FVKESK. The ends were cut back, 1 base at V and 10 bases at J, with 11 bases in the middle. CDR3 in amino acids: CASSQGPPDPQHF. CDR3 sequence (DNA): TGTGCCAGCAGCCAAGGCCCCCCGGACCCCCAGCATTTT.

This clonotype was seen only a few times. This rearrangement joins TRBV6-6 to TRBJ2-1; maybe TRBD2 (6 bases). Between the trimmed V and J ends, which lost 5 bases and 5 bases, there was a span of 13 bases. Looked up from germline, CDR1 is MNHNY and CDR2 is SVGAGI (reference sequence). The CDR3 is made up of 14 amino acids. The CDR3 DNA is TGTGCCAGCAGTGCAGGAGGGTTCAACAATGAGCAGTTCTTC. Protein sequence: CASSAGGFNNEQFF.

This clonotype was observed at least ten times. The V call is TRBV4-1, the J call TRBJ2-1; 9 bases are shared with TRBD2. Germline CDR1 is MGHRA and CDR2 is YSYEKL. This CDR3 comprises 18 residues. V lost 1 base and J lost 0; bases outside the gene matches: 7. DNA of the CDR3: TGCGCCAGCAGCCAAGTTCGAGCGGGGGGTCGCTCCTACAATGAGCAGTTCTTC. Amino acids: CASSQVRAGGRSYNEQFF.

The chain carries TRBV12-3 or TRBV12-4 and TRBJ1-5; a weak D match, TRBD1 (5 bases). V lost 6 bases and J lost 1, with 13 bases in between. The CDR3 is 15 amino acids. CDR3 region: CASRAPGRSNQPQHF. The DNA for the CDR3 is TGTGCCAGCAGAGCCCCGGGACGGAGCAATCAGCCCCAGCATTTT.

The gene calls are TRBV29-1 and TRBJ2-7; D possibly corresponds to TRBD2 (5 bases). V was cut by 0 bases and J by 3 bases, with 9 bases left in between. The CDR3 sequence is 13 residues long. CDR1 and CDR2 (germline): SQVTM, ANQGSEA. This chain's CDR3 is CSVEDFGSYEQYF. As DNA, the CDR3 is TGCAGCGTTGAAGATTTTGGGAGCTACGAGCAGTACTTC.

The chain joins TRBV6-1 to TRBJ1-2; D is undetermined. The CDR3 is 13 amino acids. The ends were cut back, 0 bases at V and 6 bases at J, with 8 bases in the middle. Germline V CDR1 and CDR2: MNHNS, SASEGT. CDR3: CASSEAAGHGYTF. The CDR3, as DNA: TGTGCCAGCAGTGAAGCGGCAGGCCATGGCTACACCTTC.

V usage is TRBV6-2 or TRBV6-3 and J usage is TRBJ2-7; D possibly matches TRBD1 or TRBD2 (7 bases each). Germline V gene sequence: CDR1 MNHEY, CDR2 SVGEGT. Trimming removed 7 bases at V and 3 bases at J, with 16 bases between. There are 14 residues in the CDR3. CDR3 region: CASTQGGLYYEQYF. As DNA, the CDR3 is TGTGCCAGCACCCAGGGGGGGCTTTACTACGAGCAGTACTTC.

This clonotype was recorded many times. CDR3 region: CASSPGAGQDTQYF. Written as DNA, the CDR3 is TGTGCCAGCAGCCCTGGTGCGGGGCAGGATACGCAGTATTTT. The chain recombines TRBV7-6 with TRBJ2-3, with D perhaps TRBD2 (6 bases). The V and J ends lost 5 bases and 6 bases respectively, with 15 bases between them. Germline CDR1 and CDR2: SGHVS and FNYEAQ. The CDR3 length is 14 residues. Full variable domain (rest looked up from reference TRBV7-6 and TRBJ2-3): GAGVSQSPRYKVTKRGQDVALRCDPISGHVSLYWYRQALGQGPEFLTYFNYEAQQDKSGLPNDRFSAERPEGSISTLTIQRTEQRDSAMYRCASSPGAGQDTQYFGPGTRLTVL.

This rearrangement joins TRBV7-6 to TRBJ2-5; 14 bases line up with TRBD2. Germline CDR1 is SGHVS and CDR2 is FNYEAQ. The CDR3 has 17 amino acids. The ends lost 2 bases at V and 0 bases at J; junction bases unmatched: 2. CDR3 in DNA: TGTGCCAGCAGCTTACGGACTAGCGGGGGGTACCAAGAGACCCAGTACTTC. Protein sequence: CASSLRTSGGYQETQYF.